The rows below give T cell receptor beta chains drawn from one sample of a study of shared T cell receptors in the human thymus. Clones were read by immunoSEQ multiplex PCR, and TCRdb kept only the in-frame ones, dropping some. This sample yields hundreds of thousands of clones, of which about 80% are seen a single time; about 0.014% belongs to the top ten. These sequences were also reported in another study, on human thymus T cells.

Sample: thymocytes. The receptors originated from a boy younger than two with a congenital heart defect. CDR3s leave out the opening cysteine and the closing phenylalanine or tryptophan. Expanded clones get a size class; other rows say once, few or many, or leave the size out.

clone_size	v_call	cdr3_aa
few	TRBV19	ASSIGEREGTHEQY
NA	TRBV19	ASSIDLRQGLYGYT
NA	TRBV5-4	ASSFPREETYNEQF
NA	TRBV4-1	ASIGASTSGRRNEQF
NA	TRBV25-1	ASSRRRQDESVDEKLF
once	TRBV5-6	ASSLSLNQRQPQH
once	TRBV28	ASSLRGAGQTNYGYT
NA	TRBV5-4	ASSAAGTSGRIAGELF
NA	TRBV6-5	ASSNSGSHCEQY
NA	TRBV18	ASSPGTNSLYGYT
NA	TRBV11-3	ASASPRGEQF
NA	TRBV7-2	ASSQIPGQGSHSNQPQH
NA	TRBV30	AWSGGSEQF
NA	TRBV6-6	ASSYRQGACNQPQH
NA	TRBV5-5	ASSSTGTWGPNTEAF
NA	TRBV7-9	ASSPTPNRGSYGNTIY
NA	TRBV11-3	ASSLPTSGSTDTQY
NA	TRBV4-3	ASSPSKREFTDTQY
NA	TRBV11-2	ASSSGLDVRETQY
NA	TRBV27	ASSLASTDTQY
NA	TRBV19	ASGTAANTEAF
NA	TRBV6-5	ASSYRGSSYNEQF
NA	TRBV27	ASYQLGAGELF
NA	TRBV2	ASSALGGGCEAF
NA	TRBV6-1	ASSGPRSQGVRKLF
NA	TRBV19	ASSIVRGNQPQH
NA	TRBV5-4	ASSTSGAQDTDTQY
NA	TRBV28	ASRGTGWEFYEQY
NA	TRBV7-8	ASSRGLAGGEQY
once	TRBV28	ASSFPHHRGSNQPQH